The rows below give T cell receptor beta chains drawn from one sample of a study of Graves' ophthalmopathy and Graves' hyperthyroidism. MiXCR, applied by TCRdb to the multiplex PCR reads, yields one record per CDR3 protein. The top ten hold more than 5.5% of the sample, which has just over 600,000 distinct CDR3 sequences, about a fifth seen once. What was sequenced was peripheral blood. The receptors originated from a woman aged 18 to 35 with stable Graves' hyperthyroidism. Some clones in this sample may be carry-over from other donors' samples. Each CDR3 is given with its conserved first and last residue. A D gene is named only where the DNA matches it firmly. Some rows mark clone size as missing; the rest say once, few, many or name a class of expanded clone.

clone_size	v_call	d_call	j_call	cdr3_nt	cdr3_aa
many	TRBV10-3	TRBD1	TRBJ2-7	TGTGCCATCAGTGACCCGGACAGGGGTAACGAGCAGTACTTC	CAISDPDRGNEQYF
many	TRBV20-1	NA	TRBJ1-6	TGCAGTGCTAGCTTCCTAGGACCCCTCCACTTT	CSASFLGPLHF
many	TRBV29-1	NA	TRBJ2-7	TGCAGCGCCCACCCCGGGATAGGGGTTAGCGAGCAGTACTTC	CSAHPGIGVSEQYF
NA	TRBV6-1	NA	TRBJ1-1	TGTGCCAGCAGTCCGGGGTTCTCTGAAGCTTGCTTT	CASSPGFSEACF
once	TRBV12-3/TRBV12-4	TRBD1	TRBJ1-2	TGTGCCAGCAGTTTTACAGGGGGCCCTTATGGCTACACCTTC	CASSFTGGPYGYTF
many	TRBV12-3/TRBV12-4	TRBD1	TRBJ1-2	TGTGCCAGCAGTTTAGAGAGAGACAGGGGCCACTATGGCTACACCTTC	CASSLERDRGHYGYTF
once	TRBV27	NA	TRBJ2-4	TGTGCCAGCAGACAGGGATCCGATCTTACCAAAAACATTCAGTACTTC	CASRQGSDLTKNIQYF
many	TRBV28	NA	TRBJ2-7	TGTGCCAGCAGTTTAGTGGGGGTTACCTACGAGCAGTACTTC	CASSLVGVTYEQYF
many	TRBV4-2	TRBD1	TRBJ1-6	TGTGCCAGCAGCCATGCAACAGGGGGTACCTATAATTCACCCCTCCACTTT	CASSHATGGTYNSPLHF
NA	TRBV12-3/TRBV12-4	TRBD1	TRBJ1-1	TGTGCCAGCACCACGACAGGGGACATCACTGAAGCTTTCTTT	CASTTTGDITEAFF
many	TRBV29-1	NA	TRBJ1-2	TGCAGCGTTGGACAGGAGTATGGCTACACCTTC	CSVGQEYGYTF
many	TRBV7-2	NA	TRBJ2-5	TGTGCCAGCAGCTTAGTGGGTGGAGAGACCCAGTACTTC	CASSLVGGETQYF
few	TRBV29-1	TRBD2	TRBJ2-1	TGCAGCGCCGGGACTAGCGGGAGTTGGTATGAGCAGTTCTTC	CSAGTSGSWYEQFF
many	TRBV7-2	NA	TRBJ1-2	TGTGCCAGCAGCACCACTTCGGGGTTCTATGGCTACACCTTC	CASSTTSGFYGYTF
NA	TRBV12-3/TRBV12-4	TRBD1	TRBJ1-1	TGTGCCAGCAGAAACCTGGGACAGGCGAACACTGAAGCTTTCTTT	CASRNLGQANTEAFF
NA	TRBV18	NA	TRBJ1-2	TGTGCCAGCTCATCCACGCAGGGCCAGCAGGGTTATGGCTACACCTTC	CASSSTQGQQGYGYTF
many	TRBV10-3	TRBD1	TRBJ1-1	TGTGCCATCAGTGCTAACAGGGGCGAGTCGAACACTGAAGCTTTCTTT	CAISANRGESNTEAFF
many	TRBV10-3	NA	TRBJ1-1	TGTGCCATCAGTGAGTTAGGGACACAGAACACTGAAGCTTTCTTT	CAISELGTQNTEAFF
NA	TRBV28	NA	TRBJ2-7	TGTGCCAGCAAGGGATGGTACGAGCAGTACTTC	CASKGWYEQYF
many	TRBV6-1	TRBD1	TRBJ1-1	TGTGCCAGCAGCGCCACAGGGGGAACTGAAGCTTTCTTT	CASSATGGTEAFF
many	TRBV5-1	NA	TRBJ2-7	TGCGCCAGCGCAACAGGGAGAGAGCAGTACTTC	CASATGREQYF
many	TRBV20-1	TRBD2	TRBJ2-7	TGCAGTGCTAGGGCCGCGACTAGCGGTGACTACGAGCAGTACTTC	CSARAATSGDYEQYF
many	TRBV9	TRBD2	TRBJ2-2	TGTGCCAGCAGCGTAGTAGGGAGGGCTAGCGGACGGAACACCGGGGAGCTGTTTTTT	CASSVVGRASGRNTGELFF
once	TRBV6-2/TRBV6-3	NA	TRBJ1-1	TGTGCCAGCAGTTCAGCCCGGACAGCCATGAACACTGAAGCTTTCTTT	CASSSARTAMNTEAFF
NA	TRBV5-1	TRBD2	TRBJ2-7	TGCGCCAGCAGCGGGGGGACTAGCGGGCTCTCCTACGAGCAGTACTTC	CASSGGTSGLSYEQYF
many	TRBV30	NA	TRBJ2-7	TGTGCCTGGAGCGGGCTATACACCTACGAGCAGTACTTC	CAWSGLYTYEQYF
few	TRBV24-1	NA	TRBJ1-2	TGTGCCACCAGTGATCCCTCCGACGGGGCGGACTATGGCTACACCTTC	CATSDPSDGADYGYTF
NA	TRBV29-1	NA	TRBJ1-1	TGCAGCGCTAATAAGGCGGTGAACACTGAAGCTTTCTTT	CSANKAVNTEAFF
NA	TRBV6-5	TRBD1	TRBJ1-2	TGTGCCAGCAGTTCCGACTATTTGGACAGGGGCGGCTACACCTTC	CASSSDYLDRGGYTF
many	TRBV20-1	TRBD2	TRBJ2-5	TGCAGTGCTAGCATAGCGGGGGGGCAGGTGACCCAGTACTTC	CSASIAGGQVTQYF
many	TRBV7-6	TRBD1	TRBJ2-7	TGTGCCAGCAGCCCAAAGACAGGGGGCTGGAACGAGCAGTACTTC	CASSPKTGGWNEQYF
NA	TRBV6-1	TRBD1	TRBJ1-2	TGTGCCAGTCGCAGCAGACAGGGCAGGAACTATGGCTACACCTTC	CASRSRQGRNYGYTF
many	TRBV4-1	TRBD1	TRBJ1-6	TGCGCCAGCAGCCAAGACGGGACAGGATTCGAATCACCCCTCCACTTT	CASSQDGTGFESPLHF
many	TRBV2	NA	TRBJ1-1	TGTGCCAGCAGTGAACAGGGAACCATGAACACTGAAGCTTTCTTT	CASSEQGTMNTEAFF
many	TRBV10-3	TRBD2	TRBJ2-7	TGTGCCATCAGCCCCGGACTAGCTCGCTACGAGCAGTACTTC	CAISPGLARYEQYF
NA	TRBV5-1	TRBD1	TRBJ1-1	TGCGCCAGCAGCTTGGACGGGACAGGGGGCCTGACCAACACTGAAGCTTTCTTT	CASSLDGTGGLTNTEAFF
many	TRBV6-5	TRBD1	TRBJ2-7	TGTGCCAGCACCACGGGACAGGGATCCGAGCAGTACTTC	CASTTGQGSEQYF
NA	TRBV2	TRBD1	TRBJ1-1	TGTGCCAGCGGGACAGGGGAGACTGAAGCTTTCTTT	CASGTGETEAFF
many	TRBV6-1	NA	TRBJ1-1	TGTGCCAGCAGTACCCTTTGGGGGTTGAACACTGAAGCTTTCTTT	CASSTLWGLNTEAFF
NA	TRBV11-1	NA	TRBJ1-1	TGTGCCAGCAGCCCCCCCTGGATTGACCCTTGGGGCACTGAAGCTTTCTTT	CASSPPWIDPWGTEAFF
NA	TRBV6-1	NA	TRBJ1-6	TGTGCCAGCAGTGATTATAGGGTCCTAAGCTCCTATAATTCACCCCTCCACTTT	CASSDYRVLSSYNSPLHF
many	TRBV6-1	TRBD1	TRBJ1-5	TGTGCCAGCAGTCAGAAGGACAGGGGAGACAATCAGCCCCAGCATTTT	CASSQKDRGDNQPQHF
few	TRBV12-3/TRBV12-4	NA	TRBJ2-5	TGTGCCAGCAGTTTTGCGGGGGCAGAGACCCAGTACTTC	CASSFAGAETQYF
few	TRBV28	TRBD2	TRBJ2-2	TGTGCCAGCAGCCGAGCGGGGGGACGGGCCGGGGAGCTGTTTTTT	CASSRAGGRAGELFF
NA	TRBV11-2	NA	TRBJ2-5	TGTGCCAGCAGCCGTAGTCCCGGAGGAGAGACCCAGTACTTC	CASSRSPGGETQYF
NA	TRBV7-8	NA	TRBJ1-2	TGTGCCAGCAGCTTAGGAGCAAGGTTGGGCGGCAACTATGGCTACACCTTC	CASSLGARLGGNYGYTF
NA	TRBV6-5	NA	TRBJ1-3	TGTGCCAGCGGCTTACAGCCCACTTCTGGAAACACCATATATTTT	CASGLQPTSGNTIYF
NA	TRBV5-1	TRBD1	TRBJ1-1	TGCGCCAGTAATCGGGACAGGGGATCTGAAGCTTTCTTT	CASNRDRGSEAFF
many	TRBV6-2/TRBV6-3	TRBD1	TRBJ2-6	TGTGCCAGCAGGCCGACCCTCTTAACAGGGGTCTCTGGGGCCAACGTCCTGACTTTC	CASRPTLLTGVSGANVLTF
few	TRBV5-6	TRBD1	TRBJ1-2	TGTGCCAGCAGCTTGAGGGACAGGTGGAACTATGGCTACACCTTC	CASSLRDRWNYGYTF
many	TRBV24-1	TRBD1	TRBJ2-7	TGTGCCACCAGTGATGGGGGACAGGGATGGGACGAGCAGTACTTC	CATSDGGQGWDEQYF
NA	TRBV6-5	NA	TRBJ1-1	TGTGCCAGCAGTTATCGGGGGACTCCCACTGAAGCTTTCTTT	CASSYRGTPTEAFF
few	TRBV20-1	NA	TRBJ2-5	TGCAGTGCTAGTGCCAGAGGGCTAGATACCCAGTACTTC	CSASARGLDTQYF
many	TRBV12-3/TRBV12-4	NA	TRBJ1-1	TGTGCCAGCAGTGGGGTGGGACGGCCTCTCTTT	CASSGVGRPLF
NA	TRBV28	TRBD2	TRBJ2-5	TGTGCCAGCACCCCGGGGGGGGCCGTTGGTGAGACCCAGTACTTC	CASTPGGAVGETQYF
many	TRBV28	TRBD1	TRBJ1-2	TGTGCCAGCAGTTTATCCCCTGGGACAGGGTCTGACTATGGCTACACCTTC	CASSLSPGTGSDYGYTF
NA	TRBV10-3	TRBD1	TRBJ1-6	TGTGCCACACGCGAGGGGCAGACAGGGGGAGTTTCACCCCTCCACTTT	CATREGQTGGVSPLHF
many	TRBV6-2/TRBV6-3	TRBD2	TRBJ2-2	TGTGCCAGGACTAGCGGGAGTCCGGACGGGGAGCTGTTTTTT	CARTSGSPDGELFF
many	TRBV9	NA	TRBJ2-5	TGTGCCAGCAGCGGAGGAGGGCTTGTGGGGGAGACCCAGTACTTC	CASSGGGLVGETQYF
many	TRBV20-1	NA	TRBJ2-7	TGCAGTGCTAGCCACCCGGCGGGCGGGGATTACTACGAGCAGTACTTC	CSASHPAGGDYYEQYF